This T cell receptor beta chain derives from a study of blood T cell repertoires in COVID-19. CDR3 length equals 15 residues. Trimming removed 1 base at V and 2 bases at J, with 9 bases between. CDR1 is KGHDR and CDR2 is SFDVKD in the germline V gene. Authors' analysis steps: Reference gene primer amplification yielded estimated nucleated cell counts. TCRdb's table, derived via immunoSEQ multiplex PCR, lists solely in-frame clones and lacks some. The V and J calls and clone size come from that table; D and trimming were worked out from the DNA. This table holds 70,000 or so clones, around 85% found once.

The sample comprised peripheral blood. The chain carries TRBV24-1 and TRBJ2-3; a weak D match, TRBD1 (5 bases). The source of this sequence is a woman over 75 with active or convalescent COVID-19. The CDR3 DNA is TGTGCCACCAGTGATTTAAGGGGCCCCACAGATACGCAGTATTTT. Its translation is CATSDLRGPTDTQYF.